The next 8 T cell receptor beta chains were all read from a single sample in a study of blood T cell repertoires in COVID-19 (dated by TCRdb to the early 2020s). The library was prepared using the immunoSEQ multiplex PCR assay. TCRdb provides this immuneACCESS table in a form limited to in-frame rearrangements. Some clones are lacking; in checked studies, under half of them reflect an unresolved V gene, and why the rest are absent is not known. This sample lists some 500,000 clones; roughly 90% were detected once. The leading ten clones occupy about 2% of the sample. The material sequenced was PBMCs or T cells enriched from blood (not recorded which). These receptors came from a woman in her thirties or forties who had recovered from COVID-19.

V and J are TRBV12-5 and TRBJ2-7; D uncertain. The V gene lost 9 bases and the J gene lost 3 bases, with 18 bases spanning the gap. The CDR3 has 14 amino acids. From germline, CDR1 is LGHNT and CDR2 FRNRAP. CDR3 region: CASTSHPENYEQYF. CDR3 in DNA: TGTGCTAGCACATCCCACCCGGAGAACTACGAGCAGTACTTC.

CDR3 protein: CASSEGGREGAGELFF. Written as DNA, the CDR3 is TGTGCCAGCAGTGAAGGGGGCAGGGAGGGCGCCGGGGAGCTGTTTTTT. The chain employs TRBV2 and TRBJ2-2; 7 bases fit TRBD2. The germline gives CDR1 SNHLY, CDR2 FYNNEI. V shed 1 base, J shed 6 bases, and the junction held 8 bases outside the gene matches. This CDR3 has 16 amino acids.

The chain is built from TRBV7-2 and TRBJ2-7; 7 nucleotides match TRBD1. The CDR3 extends over 15 amino acids. Germline V lookup: CDR1 SGHTA, CDR2 FQGNSA. With V trimmed by 1 base and J by 9 bases, 12 bases remained unmatched. DNA of the CDR3: TGTGCCAGCAGCTTAGTTCGTGGGGACAGCTGGTCGCAGTACTTC. The encoded protein is CASSLVRGDSWSQYF.

The chain employs TRBV5-1 and TRBJ2-5; 8 nucleotides align to TRBD2. The germline V gene encodes CDR1 SGHRS and CDR2 YFSETQ. The V and J ends lost 2 bases and 5 bases, in that order; junction bases with no gene match: 8. This CDR3 comprises 15 residues. The CDR3 reads CASSFNPRGGETQYF. The CDR3 nucleotides read TGCGCCAGCAGCTTCAATCCCCGGGGGGGGGAGACCCAGTACTTC.

This clone was seen more than once but under ten times. The chain joins TRBV13 to TRBJ1-1, with D possibly being TRBD1 (5 bases). Germline values: CDR1 PRHDT, CDR2 FYEKMQ (reference sequence). This CDR3 has 13 residues. V was pared by 5 bases and J by 6 bases, with 13 bases between. The CDR3 protein is CASSGGLSAEAFF. In nucleotides, the CDR3 is TGTGCCAGCAGCGGGGGACTCTCCGCTGAAGCTTTCTTT.

The rearrangement joins TRBV12-3 or TRBV12-4 to TRBJ1-1, with TRBD1 as a possible D gene (5 bases). The CDR3 spans 13 residues. Trimming took 6 bases from V and 8 from J, leaving 16 bases between them. CDR3 in DNA: TGTGCCAGCAGCCACAGGACGCCCGCAGAAGCTTTCTTT. The encoded protein is CASSHRTPAEAFF.

The chain combines TRBV19 with TRBJ1-5; 7 bases are a match to TRBD1. Unmatched junction bases numbered 7, after V lost 6 bases and J lost 5 bases. Germline values: CDR1 LNHDA, CDR2 SQIVND (reference sequence). This CDR3 has 14 residues. As DNA, the CDR3 is TGTGCCAGTAGGAAGGACAGGACCTATCAGCCCCAGCATTTT. This gives the protein CASRKDRTYQPQHF.

The chain has TRBV29-1 and TRBJ1-2; D call uncertain. Germline CDR1 and CDR2: SQVTM and ANQGSEA. V lost 7 bases, J lost 8 bases, and 20 bases lay in between. The CDR3 contains 13 residues. The CDR3 loop is CSAEGDLSRGYTF. The CDR3, as DNA: TGCAGCGCCGAGGGTGATCTCTCCAGGGGCTACACCTTC.